Below, one T cell receptor (beta chain) is given with its context. V lost 1 base, J lost 6 bases, and 1 base stayed unmatched. In germline, CDR1 is KGHDR, CDR2 SFDVKD. This CDR3 contains 15 residues. Per the original methods: Amplification with reference gene primers provided the estimates of nucleated cell counts. Measured with immunoSEQ multiplex PCR; TCRdb has only the in-frame clones, and not every one. V, J and clone size derive from that table, while D and trimming were established from the DNA sequence. The sample lists about 290,000 clones, 89% occurring once. In Seattle, patients joined the study during active infection and were tracked longitudinally. This sample was included in a study of blood T cell repertoires in COVID-19.

The chain combines TRBV24-1 with TRBJ2-7, with 14 bases that match TRBD2. Sequenced material: peripheral blood. The clonotype comes from a woman younger than 45 with COVID-19, enrolled during active disease. CDR3 bases: TGTGCCACCAGTGATTTCGGACTAGCGGGGGGCGAGCAGTACTTC. Its protein is CATSDFGLAGGEQYF.